This T cell receptor (beta chain) was captured in a study of technical replicates of blood from a few donors. Here immunoSEQ multiplex PCR was the method, and the copy in TCRdb shows in-frame clones only, minus some. The sample holds 60,000 to 80,000 clones, around nine tenths seen once. Germline V gene sequence: CDR1 SGHKS, CDR2 YYEKEE (reference sequence). J lost 5 bases, V lost 4 bases, and 5 bases had no gene match. The CDR3 loop spans 13 amino acids. The TCR comes from a human donor in good health. Some clones in this sample may be carry-over from other donors' samples. V gene TRBV5-5 combines with J gene TRBJ1-2; 7 nucleotides line up with TRBD1. Sequencing input: PBMCs. CDR3 loop: CASSADRTYGYTF. In nucleotides, the CDR3 is TGTGCCAGCAGCGCGGACAGGACATATGGCTACACCTTC.